The 24 T cell receptor beta chains listed next were all sequenced from one sample in a study of blood T cell repertoires in COVID-19. This table comes from immunoSEQ multiplex PCR, and its TCRdb copy is limited to in-frame clones, with some not included. This table has approximately 260,000 clones, more than 75% appearing once. Specimen: PBMCs or T cells enriched from blood (not recorded which). The origin of the receptors is a middle-aged woman with acute COVID-19.

The V and J genes are TRBV11-2 and TRBJ2-7; no definite D call. Germline lookup yields CDR1 SGHAT and CDR2 FQNNGV. The germline V and J ends were trimmed by 0 bases and 3 bases, with 6 bases remaining between them. CDR3 length: 13 amino acids. CDR3 residues: CASSLDVGYEQYF. CDR3 nucleotide sequence: TGTGCCAGCAGCTTAGATGTCGGCTACGAGCAGTACTTC.

The J gene is TRBJ2-2, the V gene TRBV4-1; TRBD1 matches at 8 bases. CDR1 and CDR2 (germline): MGHRA, YSYEKL. The CDR3 loop spans 17 amino acids. With V trimmed by 1 base and J by 6 bases, 10 bases remained unmatched. CDR3 sequence reads: CASSQVAGTGIAGELFF. The CDR3, as DNA: TGCGCCAGCAGCCAAGTTGCCGGGACAGGTATCGCCGGGGAGCTGTTTTTT.

The J gene is TRBJ2-1, the V gene TRBV27, with 8 bases identical to TRBD2. With 2 bases clipped from V and 6 bases from J, the junction kept 18 bases outside the gene matches. Germline lookup yields CDR1 MNHEY and CDR2 SMNVEV (reference sequence). The CDR3 is made up of 19 amino acids. CDR3 amino acids: CASSLEGSGRGLERNEQFF. CDR3 DNA sequence: TGTGCCAGCAGTTTAGAAGGGTCGGGTAGGGGACTAGAACGCAATGAGCAGTTCTTC.

The V gene is TRBV24-1, the J gene TRBJ2-1; D gene ambiguous. Germline V gene sequence: CDR1 KGHDR, CDR2 SFDVKD. The CDR3 length is 13 residues. V shed 6 bases and J shed 8 bases, with 13 bases lying between them. CDR3 bases: TGTGCCACCAGTAGTCGTGGGCCCCATGAGCAGTTCTTC. This encodes CATSSRGPHEQFF.

CDR3 amino acids: CASSQNREITEAFF. The CDR3 nucleotides are TGTGCCAGCAGCCAAAACAGGGAGATCACTGAAGCTTTCTTT. The chain is built from TRBV4-2 and TRBJ1-1; D may be TRBD1 (6 bases). The CDR3 is 14 residues long. In germline, CDR1 is LGHNA, CDR2 YNFKEQ. V lost 2 bases, J lost 4 bases, and 11 bases lay in between.

This chain links TRBV11-2 with TRBJ2-1; tentatively, D is TRBD2 (7 bases). V dropped 6 bases and J dropped 8 bases, with 17 bases sitting between them. The CDR3 runs to 14 residues. Germline CDR1 is SGHAT and CDR2 is FQNNGV. Here the CDR3 reads CASRRGGDLDEQFF. For the CDR3, the DNA is TGTGCCAGCAGAAGGGGGGGCGACCTTGATGAGCAGTTCTTC.

This clone turned up a few times. The V gene is TRBV19, the J gene TRBJ1-2; tentative D call: TRBD1 (6 bases). CDR1 and CDR2 from the germline V gene are LNHDA and SQIVND (reference sequence). V was clipped by 8 bases and J by 5 bases, with 24 bases between them. This CDR3 contains 16 residues. The CDR3 sequence is CASGVSWDTPSYGYTF. The CDR3 coding sequence is TGTGCCAGTGGAGTAAGCTGGGACACACCTTCTTATGGCTACACCTTC.

This chain links TRBV10-3 with TRBJ1-3; 7 bases line up with TRBD1. The germline CDR1 and CDR2 sequences are ENHRY and SYGVKD. The CDR3 covers 16 residues. J lost 3 bases, V lost 2 bases, and 7 bases had no gene match. Here the CDR3 DNA reads TGTGCCATCAGTGAGGGGACAGTGATTGATGGAAACACCATATATTTT. It is translated as CAISEGTVIDGNTIYF.

The chain employs TRBV27 and TRBJ1-1; D is perhaps TRBD1 (5 bases). Germline V CDR1 and CDR2: MNHEY, SMNVEV (reference sequence). CDR3 length: 12 residues. V was trimmed by 5 bases and J by 11 bases, leaving 15 bases between them. The CDR3 loop is CASSTGGLRAFF. CDR3 sequence (DNA): TGTGCCAGCAGTACAGGAGGGTTAAGGGCTTTCTTT.

The V call is TRBV2, the J call TRBJ2-7, with a weak D call TRBD1 (5 bases). The CDR3 runs to 13 residues. Germline V gene sequence: CDR1 SNHLY, CDR2 FYNNEI. The germline V and J ends were trimmed by 6 bases and 2 bases, with 11 bases remaining between them. CDR3: CASRDTETYEQYF. The CDR3 coding sequence is TGTGCCAGCAGGGACACGGAAACCTACGAGCAGTACTTC.

This chain joins TRBV24-1 and TRBJ2-3; perhaps TRBD2 as D (5 bases). V was trimmed by 0 bases and J by 1 base, leaving 10 bases between them. The CDR3 runs 16 residues. Germline loops: CDR1 KGHDR, CDR2 SFDVKD. For the CDR3, the DNA is TGTGCCACCAGTGATTTGCGAGGGCTTGGCACAGATACGCAGTATTTT. It yields the protein CATSDLRGLGTDTQYF.

The J gene is TRBJ2-3, the V gene TRBV5-6; D may be TRBD1 (5 bases). Germline V gives CDR1 SGHDT, CDR2 YYEEEE. The CDR3 extends over 11 amino acids. Trimming removed 1 base at V and 11 bases at J, with 8 bases between. CDR3 protein: CASSLQGRQYF. In DNA form, the CDR3 reads TGTGCCAGCAGCTTGCAGGGAAGGCAGTATTTT. Complete variable domain (other parts from reference TRBV5-6 and TRBJ2-3): DAGVTQSPTHLIKTRGQQVTLRCSPKSGHDTVSWYQQALGQGPQFIFQYYEEEERQRGNFPDRFSGHQFPNYSSELNVNALLLGDSALYLCASSLQGRQYFGPGTRLTVL.

This sequence joins TRBV11-3 and TRBJ2-5; 12 bases fit TRBD1. CDR3 size: 15 residues. The germline V gene has CDR1 SGHNT and CDR2 YENEEA. V was clipped by 5 bases and J by 5 bases; unmatched bases: 6. The CDR3 reads CASSPGQGAGETQYF. The CDR3 DNA is TGTGCCAGCAGCCCGGGACAGGGGGCAGGGGAGACCCAGTACTTC. Drawing the rest from reference TRBV11-3 and TRBJ2-5, the complete variable domain is EAGVVQSPRYKIIEKKQPVAFWCNPISGHNTLYWYLQNLGQGPELLIRYENEEAVDDSQLPKDRFSAERLKGVDSTLKIQPAELGDSAVYLCASSPGQGAGETQYFGPGTRLLVL.

This rearrangement joins TRBV11-2 to TRBJ2-3; D gene uncertain. The CDR3 is 15 amino acids. Germline assignment: CDR1 SGHAT and CDR2 FQNNGV. V was trimmed by 0 bases and J by 0 bases, leaving 7 bases between them. The CDR3 loop reads CASSLEVRSTDTQYF. As DNA, the CDR3 is TGTGCCAGCAGCTTAGAGGTACGGAGCACAGATACGCAGTATTTT.

This clone appeared a few times. The rearrangement links TRBV6-1 to TRBJ1-1; D gene uncertain. Trimming shortened V by 2 bases and J by 3 bases, and 10 bases separated the two germline ends. Looked up from germline, CDR1 is MNHNS and CDR2 is SASEGT. CDR3 length: 14 residues. The CDR3 bases are TGTGCCAGCAGTGAAAGGACTCGGTACACTGAAGCTTTCTTT. Translating gives CASSERTRYTEAFF.

The V and J genes are TRBV9 and TRBJ2-7; 10 bases align to TRBD1. Germline CDR1 and CDR2: SGDLS and YYNGEE. Trimming took 4 bases from V and 7 from J; bases not matched to a gene: 5. The CDR3 loop spans 13 amino acids. CDR3 sequence reads: CASSSGTGAEQYF. CDR3 sequence (DNA): TGTGCCAGCAGCTCCGGGACAGGGGCGGAGCAGTACTTC.

J is TRBJ2-2 and V is TRBV6-5, with 7 bases identical to TRBD1. Germline V gene sequence: CDR1 MNHEY, CDR2 SVGAGI. This CDR3 is built from 14 residues. J lost 3 bases, V lost 6 bases, and 4 bases had no gene match. The CDR3 loop reads CASRGQVHTGELFF. DNA of the CDR3: TGTGCCAGCAGAGGACAGGTGCACACCGGGGAGCTGTTTTTT.

This clone occurred once. The V call is TRBV12-3 or TRBV12-4, the J call TRBJ2-5; the D is unclear. The V and J ends lost 2 bases and 2 bases respectively, with 6 bases between them. This CDR3 contains 13 residues. CDR3 sequence reads: CASSLNYQETQYF. CDR3 DNA sequence: TGTGCCAGCAGTTTAAACTATCAAGAGACCCAGTACTTC.

This clone has only a few counts. The chain joins TRBV2 to TRBJ2-7; 12 bases line up with TRBD2. The trim removed 4 bases at V and 2 bases at J, leaving 6 bases unmatched. Germline V CDR1 and CDR2: SNHLY, FYNNEI. This CDR3 contains 16 residues. CDR3 coding DNA: TGTGCCAGCAGTGTAAAGACTAGCGGGAGCGCCTACGAGCAGTACTTC. This sequence encodes CASSVKTSGSAYEQYF.

The chain carries TRBV14 and TRBJ2-7, with 8 positions matching TRBD2. The J segment lost 4 bases and the V segment lost 6 bases, leaving 5 bases of the junction unmatched. The CDR3 runs to 13 residues. Germline V gives CDR1 SGHDN, CDR2 FVKESK. CDR3 in DNA: TGTGCCAGCAGGCTAATAGCGGGGTACGAGCAGTACTTC. As protein: CASRLIAGYEQYF.

The CDR3 region has the DNA TGTGCCAGCAGCCAAGATCCCCGGGAGGAGCAGTTCTTC. It codes for CASSQDPREEQFF. The rearrangement uses TRBV14 and TRBJ2-1; weak D call: TRBD2 (6 bases). The CDR3 extends over 13 amino acids. V was pared by 0 bases and J by 10 bases, with 10 bases between. Per the germline V gene, CDR1 is SGHDN and CDR2 is FVKESK.

The V and J genes are TRBV27 and TRBJ1-6; no clear D gene. Germline V gives CDR1 MNHEY, CDR2 SMNVEV (reference sequence). CDR3 length equals 15 residues. The germline V and J ends were trimmed by 6 bases and 0 bases, with 9 bases remaining between them. The DNA of the CDR3 is TGTGCCAGCAGGACACCGAGCTCCTATAATTCACCCCTCCACTTT. This sequence encodes CASRTPSSYNSPLHF.

The CDR3 sequence is CASSRAGTGDYEQYF. In DNA form, the CDR3 reads TGTGCCAGCAGTCGAGCCGGGACAGGGGACTACGAGCAGTACTTC. The chain joins TRBV5-4 to TRBJ2-7; 10 bases fit TRBD1. This CDR3 comprises 15 residues. Germline V gene data show CDR1 as SGHNT and CDR2 as YYREEE (reference sequence). Germline trimming cut 5 bases from V and 3 bases from J; bases unmatched to any gene: 8.

V is TRBV10-2 and J is TRBJ1-5; D is undetermined. V lost 8 bases to trimming and J lost 2 bases, with 22 bases between them. Germline V CDR1 and CDR2: WSHSY, SAAADI. This CDR3 is 17 amino acids long. Here the CDR3 DNA reads TGCGCCAGCCCCCCCGCTAGGCCGAAGGTCGGCAATCAGCCCCAGCATTTT. Translation: CASPPARPKVGNQPQHF.